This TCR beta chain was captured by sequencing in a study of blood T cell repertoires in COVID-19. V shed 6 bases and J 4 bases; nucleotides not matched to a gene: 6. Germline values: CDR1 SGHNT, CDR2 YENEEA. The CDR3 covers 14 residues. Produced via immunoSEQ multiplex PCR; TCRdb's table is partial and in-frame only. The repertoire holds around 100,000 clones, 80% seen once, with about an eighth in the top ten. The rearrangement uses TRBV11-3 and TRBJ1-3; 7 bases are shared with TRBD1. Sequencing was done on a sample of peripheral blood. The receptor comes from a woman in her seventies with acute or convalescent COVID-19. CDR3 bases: TGTGCCAGCAGTACCGGGACAGCGGGAAACACCATATATTTT. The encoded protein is CASSTGTAGNTIYF.